What follows describes a single T cell receptor beta chain. The CDR3 runs 13 residues. Trimming pared 3 bases from V and 4 bases from J, leaving 9 bases between. Germline CDR1 MGHDK, CDR2 SYGVNS. The data stem from a study of shared clonotypes between healthy human individuals. Measured with immunoSEQ multiplex PCR; TCRdb has only the in-frame clones, and not every one. The sample lists 2.3 million or so clones, approximately 95% occurring once. Sample: naive CD4+ T cells from PBMCs. Subset given: CD45RA+ positively selected. The source of this sequence is a man younger than 35 in good health. Some clones in this sample may be carry-over from other donors' samples. V is TRBV25-1 and J is TRBJ1-2, with D perhaps matching TRBD1 (6 bases). The CDR3 sequence is CASSDGTSYGYTF. The CDR3 DNA is TGTGCCAGCAGTGACGGGACAAGCTATGGCTACACCTTC.